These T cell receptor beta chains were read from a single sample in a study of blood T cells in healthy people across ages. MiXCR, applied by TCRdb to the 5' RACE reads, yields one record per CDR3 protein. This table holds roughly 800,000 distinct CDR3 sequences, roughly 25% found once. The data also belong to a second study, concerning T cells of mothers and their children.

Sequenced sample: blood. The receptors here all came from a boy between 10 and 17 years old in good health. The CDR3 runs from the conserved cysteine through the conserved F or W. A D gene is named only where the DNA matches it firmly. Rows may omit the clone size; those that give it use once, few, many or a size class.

CDR3 DNA: TGCGCCAGCAGCTTGAGGAGGGGCCCAGATACGCAGTATTTT
CDR3 protein: CASSLRRGPDTQYF
J gene: TRBJ2-3
V gene: TRBV5-1
D gene: -
clone size: few

CDR3 DNA: TGTGCCAGCTACAGACTAGCGGGAGCTCCCGAGCAGTACTTC
CDR3 protein: CASYRLAGAPEQYF
J gene: TRBJ2-7
V gene: TRBV5-6
D gene: TRBD2
clone size: few

CDR3 DNA: TGTGCCAGCAGTAGGAGGGAGTTGGGAGCTAACTATGGCTACACCTTC
CDR3 protein: CASSRRELGANYGYTF
J gene: TRBJ1-2
V gene: TRBV7-9
D gene: -
clone size: -

CDR3 DNA: TGCGCCAGCAGCTTAACAGTGTCGGATGGCTACACCTTC
CDR3 protein: CASSLTVSDGYTF
J gene: TRBJ1-2
V gene: TRBV5-1
D gene: -
clone size: -

CDR3 DNA: TGTGCCAGCGCGGGGGGTACCAAAAACATTCAGTACTTC
CDR3 protein: CASAGGTKNIQYF
J gene: TRBJ2-4
V gene: TRBV27
D gene: TRBD2
clone size: few

CDR3 DNA: TGTGCCAGCAGAATCCTCGAGTCGACAGTCTTGAACACTGAAGCTTTCTTT
CDR3 protein: CASRILESTVLNTEAFF
J gene: TRBJ1-1
V gene: TRBV6-2/TRBV6-3
D gene: -
clone size: -

CDR3 DNA: TGCAGCGGCCGCCAGAGCTCCTACAATGAGCAGTTCTTC
CDR3 protein: CSGRQSSYNEQFF
J gene: TRBJ2-1
V gene: TRBV29-1
D gene: -
clone size: few

CDR3 DNA: TGTGCCAGCAGTGAAGCGCCGTACAGGGGGCTTGTGAACACTGAAGCTTTCTTT
CDR3 protein: CASSEAPYRGLVNTEAFF
J gene: TRBJ1-1
V gene: TRBV6-1
D gene: TRBD1
clone size: -

CDR3 DNA: TGTGCCAGCAGCTTATCGGGAGCGGGAGAAGAGACCCAGTACTTC
CDR3 protein: CASSLSGAGEETQYF
J gene: TRBJ2-5
V gene: TRBV7-3
D gene: TRBD2
clone size: few

CDR3 DNA: TGCGCCAGCAGCCCACCGGGGGTGAACACTGAAGCTTTCTTT
CDR3 protein: CASSPPGVNTEAFF
J gene: TRBJ1-1
V gene: TRBV5-1
D gene: -
clone size: few

CDR3 DNA: TGTGCCAGCAGTTTACCGGACCTCGACGCCTACGAGCAGTACTTC
CDR3 protein: CASSLPDLDAYEQYF
J gene: TRBJ2-7
V gene: TRBV28
D gene: -
clone size: -

CDR3 DNA: TGTGCCAGCAGTTTAGGAGTAGCGGGAGGTCAAGAGACCCAGTACTTC
CDR3 protein: CASSLGVAGGQETQYF
J gene: TRBJ2-5
V gene: TRBV12-3/TRBV12-4
D gene: TRBD2
clone size: many

CDR3 DNA: TGTGTCAGTAGGAGGACGGGGGGGCCTGCCGAGCAGTACTTC
CDR3 protein: CVSRRTGGPAEQYF
J gene: TRBJ2-7
V gene: TRBV19
D gene: TRBD2
clone size: few

CDR3 DNA: TGTGCCAGCAGTTACCAAGAGGGCGAAGAGACCCAGTACTTC
CDR3 protein: CASSYQEGEETQYF
J gene: TRBJ2-5
V gene: TRBV6-2/TRBV6-3
D gene: -
clone size: -

CDR3 DNA: TGTGCCATCAGTCCGAAGGGGGGCACCTACGAGCAGTACTTC
CDR3 protein: CAISPKGGTYEQYF
J gene: TRBJ2-7
V gene: TRBV10-3
D gene: -
clone size: -

CDR3 DNA: TGTGCCAGCAGCGCCACCGGGACAGGGTCCTACGAGCAGTACTTC
CDR3 protein: CASSATGTGSYEQYF
J gene: TRBJ2-7
V gene: TRBV7-9
D gene: TRBD1
clone size: few

CDR3 DNA: TGTGCCAGCAGTGAAAAGGCGGCAGGGCCCATCCACGAGCAGTACTTC
CDR3 protein: CASSEKAAGPIHEQYF
J gene: TRBJ2-7
V gene: TRBV6-1
D gene: -
clone size: few

CDR3 DNA: TGCGCCAGCAGCCAAGACGGCTTTTGGACCCAGTACTTC
CDR3 protein: CASSQDGFWTQYF
J gene: TRBJ2-5
V gene: TRBV4-1
D gene: -
clone size: few

CDR3 DNA: TGTGCCAGCAGTGAGCCTAGCTCCTCCTACAATGAGCAGTTCTTC
CDR3 protein: CASSEPSSSYNEQFF
J gene: TRBJ2-1
V gene: TRBV2
D gene: -
clone size: -

CDR3 DNA: TGTGCCAGCAGCCCCCCTGATTCTGGGTATGGCTACACCTTC
CDR3 protein: CASSPPDSGYGYTF
J gene: TRBJ1-2
V gene: TRBV7-9
D gene: -
clone size: few

CDR3 DNA: TGCAGTGCGCCTCGGGAGGGCCCAAATACGCAGTATTTT
CDR3 protein: CSAPREGPNTQYF
J gene: TRBJ2-3
V gene: TRBV20-1
D gene: TRBD2
clone size: -

CDR3 DNA: TGCAGTGCTAGAGCCGATGTAGCGGGGCTGAGCTCCTACAATGAGCAGTTCTTC
CDR3 protein: CSARADVAGLSSYNEQFF
J gene: TRBJ2-1
V gene: TRBV20-1
D gene: TRBD2
clone size: few

CDR3 DNA: TGTGCCAGCAGCTCCTCCCGGACAGGGCTTCACAAGCAGTACTTC
CDR3 protein: CASSSSRTGLHKQYF
J gene: TRBJ2-5
V gene: TRBV7-9
D gene: TRBD1
clone size: -

CDR3 DNA: TGTGCCAGCAGGCGGGCGGGGGGAGCTAATGAAAAACTGTTTTTT
CDR3 protein: CASRRAGGANEKLFF
J gene: TRBJ1-4
V gene: TRBV11-2
D gene: -
clone size: -

CDR3 DNA: TGTGCCAGCAGCCCACTACCCCCTAGATCAGCCAACAATGAGCAGTTCTTC
CDR3 protein: CASSPLPPRSANNEQFF
J gene: TRBJ2-1
V gene: TRBV11-2
D gene: -
clone size: -

CDR3 DNA: TGTGCCAGCAGTCCAGACTTGGGGAGCACAGATACGCAGTATTTT
CDR3 protein: CASSPDLGSTDTQYF
J gene: TRBJ2-3
V gene: TRBV5-5
D gene: -
clone size: -

CDR3 DNA: TGTGCCAGCAGACCCACTTGGGGTCGCCAAGACAATGAGCAGTTCTTC
CDR3 protein: CASRPTWGRQDNEQFF
J gene: TRBJ2-1
V gene: TRBV6-2/TRBV6-3
D gene: -
clone size: few

CDR3 DNA: TGCGCCAGCAGCTTGTCGGGCGGGAAACCCAATGAGCAGTTCTTC
CDR3 protein: CASSLSGGKPNEQFF
J gene: TRBJ2-1
V gene: TRBV5-1
D gene: -
clone size: few

CDR3 DNA: TGCAGCGTTGTGAGGGGACAGGGAGTGGCTTTCTTT
CDR3 protein: CSVVRGQGVAFF
J gene: TRBJ1-1
V gene: TRBV29-1
D gene: TRBD1
clone size: -

CDR3 DNA: TGCAGCGTCTCAGCGGGAGGGGGGGATGAGCAGTTCTTC
CDR3 protein: CSVSAGGGDEQFF
J gene: TRBJ2-1
V gene: TRBV29-1
D gene: TRBD2
clone size: few

CDR3 DNA: TGTGCCAGCAGCCAAGGAGGACTAGCGGGGGGTCCTTTGGTCGAGCAGTACTTC
CDR3 protein: CASSQGGLAGGPLVEQYF
J gene: TRBJ2-7
V gene: TRBV4-2
D gene: TRBD2
clone size: few

CDR3 DNA: TGCAGCGTCGAGTTAGGGCGGGAGAACACCGGGGAGCTGTTTTTT
CDR3 protein: CSVELGRENTGELFF
J gene: TRBJ2-2
V gene: TRBV29-1
D gene: -
clone size: -

CDR3 DNA: TGTGCCAGCAGGGACGGACCGGGATCAAATGAAAAACTGTTTTTT
CDR3 protein: CASRDGPGSNEKLFF
J gene: TRBJ1-4
V gene: TRBV28
D gene: -
clone size: few

CDR3 DNA: TGTGCCAGCAGCTTAGAAGGAGTCAGGGCGATATCTGGGGCCAACGTCCTGACTTTC
CDR3 protein: CASSLEGVRAISGANVLTF
J gene: TRBJ2-6
V gene: TRBV7-9
D gene: -
clone size: few

CDR3 DNA: TGTGCCAGCAGCTTAACGCCCCGCCAGTACTTC
CDR3 protein: CASSLTPRQYF
J gene: TRBJ2-5
V gene: TRBV7-6
D gene: -
clone size: -

CDR3 DNA: TGTGCCAGCTCACCGGCGGTCTACGAGCAGTACTTC
CDR3 protein: CASSPAVYEQYF
J gene: TRBJ2-7
V gene: TRBV18
D gene: -
clone size: few

CDR3 DNA: TGTGCCATCACCCTAACGGCCGGGTATGGCTACACCTTC
CDR3 protein: CAITLTAGYGYTF
J gene: TRBJ1-2
V gene: TRBV10-3
D gene: -
clone size: few

CDR3 DNA: TGTGCCACCAGCAAGTATGGACAGCTTAATGAAAAACTGTTTTTT
CDR3 protein: CATSKYGQLNEKLFF
J gene: TRBJ1-4
V gene: TRBV15
D gene: -
clone size: -

CDR3 DNA: TGTGCCAGCAGTTCCTATCCTACTAATGAAAAACTGTTTTTT
CDR3 protein: CASSSYPTNEKLFF
J gene: TRBJ1-4
V gene: TRBV12-3/TRBV12-4
D gene: -
clone size: few

CDR3 DNA: TGTGCCAGCAGCGGACGACTAGCGGACTCCTACGAGCAGTACTTC
CDR3 protein: CASSGRLADSYEQYF
J gene: TRBJ2-7
V gene: TRBV7-9
D gene: TRBD2
clone size: few

CDR3 DNA: TGTGCCAGCAGCCAAGTGGGGGGGGCGTATGAGCAGTTCTTC
CDR3 protein: CASSQVGGAYEQFF
J gene: TRBJ2-1
V gene: TRBV3-1
D gene: -
clone size: -

CDR3 DNA: TGTGCCAGCAGCACAGACAGGGATACTTCACCCCTCCACTTT
CDR3 protein: CASSTDRDTSPLHF
J gene: TRBJ1-6
V gene: TRBV7-9
D gene: TRBD1
clone size: many

CDR3 DNA: TGTGCCACCAGCAGCCGGGGTGCCTACGAGCAGTACTTC
CDR3 protein: CATSSRGAYEQYF
J gene: TRBJ2-7
V gene: TRBV15
D gene: -
clone size: -

CDR3 DNA: TGTGCCAGCAGCTTGGGCCTACAGGGATACAATGAGCAGTTCTTC
CDR3 protein: CASSLGLQGYNEQFF
J gene: TRBJ2-1
V gene: TRBV11-1
D gene: -
clone size: few

CDR3 DNA: TGTGCCACCAGCAAGCTTACCCTAAGTCTCTACAATGAGCAGTTCTTC
CDR3 protein: CATSKLTLSLYNEQFF
J gene: TRBJ2-1
V gene: TRBV15
D gene: -
clone size: few

CDR3 DNA: TGTGCCAGCAGTTACTCGAGCGGCAGCGGGGGCGAGCAGTACTTC
CDR3 protein: CASSYSSGSGGEQYF
J gene: TRBJ2-7
V gene: TRBV6-2/TRBV6-3
D gene: TRBD2
clone size: few

CDR3 DNA: TGCGCCAGCAGCTTCCGGGACTGGTCCTACGAGCAGTACTTC
CDR3 protein: CASSFRDWSYEQYF
J gene: TRBJ2-7
V gene: TRBV5-1
D gene: -
clone size: -

CDR3 DNA: TGCAGCGTTCGAGAGGGATCTCAGCCCCAGCATTTT
CDR3 protein: CSVREGSQPQHF
J gene: TRBJ1-5
V gene: TRBV29-1
D gene: -
clone size: -

CDR3 DNA: TGTGCCAGCAGCCCCTGGGGGGTACGGTTTACCCACTCACAGGATACGCAGTATTTT
CDR3 protein: CASSPWGVRFTHSQDTQYF
J gene: TRBJ2-3
V gene: TRBV7-9
D gene: -
clone size: -

CDR3 DNA: TGTGCCAGCAGTATGACAGGGGCCTATGGCTACACCTTC
CDR3 protein: CASSMTGAYGYTF
J gene: TRBJ1-2
V gene: TRBV12-3/TRBV12-4
D gene: TRBD1
clone size: -

CDR3 DNA: TGTGCTATCAGCCAGCGGGGAGGAGAGACCCAGTACTTC
CDR3 protein: CAISQRGGETQYF
J gene: TRBJ2-5
V gene: TRBV7-7
D gene: TRBD2
clone size: -

CDR3 DNA: TGTGCCAGCAGCGACGGACAGGAGGGGGATGATGGGCAGTACTTC
CDR3 protein: CASSDGQEGDDGQYF
J gene: TRBJ2-7
V gene: TRBV2
D gene: -
clone size: few

CDR3 DNA: TGCGCCAGCAGCTTATTAAGCGGGGGGCAGACGGATACGCAGTATTTT
CDR3 protein: CASSLLSGGQTDTQYF
J gene: TRBJ2-3
V gene: TRBV4-1
D gene: TRBD2
clone size: -

CDR3 DNA: TGTGCCAGCAGTTACCTCACTAGTGACGAGCAGTACTTC
CDR3 protein: CASSYLTSDEQYF
J gene: TRBJ2-7
V gene: TRBV6-5
D gene: -
clone size: -

CDR3 DNA: TGTGCCAGCAGCTTAGAGCGGGGCGGAGGCTACGAGCAGTACTTC
CDR3 protein: CASSLERGGGYEQYF
J gene: TRBJ2-7
V gene: TRBV7-2
D gene: TRBD2
clone size: few